This entry concerns a single T cell receptor (beta chain). Its antigen remains unidentified. Profiled with immunoSEQ multiplex PCR; TCRdb holds only in-frame clones, not every one. The sample lists under 200,000 clones, roughly nine tenths occurring once. This CDR3 has 15 amino acids. Losses at the gene ends were 2 bases for V and 3 bases for J; bases not matched to a gene: 7. The germline gives CDR1 ENHRY, CDR2 SYGVKD. The data were obtained in a study of T cell responses to AZD1222 COVID-19 vaccine. Findings of the study overall: Clonal diversity was possibly underestimated, and the donors were mostly white British, with more females. The peak T cell response came first, and repertoires were sampled only after it. Rises in breadth and depth of Spike-specific TCRs came after two AZD1222 doses.

Researchers grouped second doses given at about 4 or about 12 weeks into one pool. The sample consisted of peripheral blood, taken 28 days after the second AZD1222 dose. V is TRBV10-3 and J is TRBJ2-7; 7 bases align to TRBD2. This sequence originates from an adult who received the AZD1222 COVID-19 vaccine. This chain's CDR3 is CAISEGASGLYEQYF. The CDR3 region has the DNA TGTGCCATCAGTGAGGGTGCTAGCGGCCTCTACGAGCAGTACTTC.